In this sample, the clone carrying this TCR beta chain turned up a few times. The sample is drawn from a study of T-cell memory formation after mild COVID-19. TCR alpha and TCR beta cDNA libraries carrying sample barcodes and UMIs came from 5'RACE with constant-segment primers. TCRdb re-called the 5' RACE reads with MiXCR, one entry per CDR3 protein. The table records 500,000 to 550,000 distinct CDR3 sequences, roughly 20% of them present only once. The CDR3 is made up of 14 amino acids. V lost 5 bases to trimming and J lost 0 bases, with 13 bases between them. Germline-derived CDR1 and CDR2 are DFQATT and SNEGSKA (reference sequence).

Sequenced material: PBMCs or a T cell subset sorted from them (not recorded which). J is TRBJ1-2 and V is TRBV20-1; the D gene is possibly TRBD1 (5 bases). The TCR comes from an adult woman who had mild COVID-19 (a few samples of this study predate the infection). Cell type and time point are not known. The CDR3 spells CSALGREANYGYTF. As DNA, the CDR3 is TGCAGTGCTCTCGGCAGGGAAGCTAACTATGGCTACACCTTC.